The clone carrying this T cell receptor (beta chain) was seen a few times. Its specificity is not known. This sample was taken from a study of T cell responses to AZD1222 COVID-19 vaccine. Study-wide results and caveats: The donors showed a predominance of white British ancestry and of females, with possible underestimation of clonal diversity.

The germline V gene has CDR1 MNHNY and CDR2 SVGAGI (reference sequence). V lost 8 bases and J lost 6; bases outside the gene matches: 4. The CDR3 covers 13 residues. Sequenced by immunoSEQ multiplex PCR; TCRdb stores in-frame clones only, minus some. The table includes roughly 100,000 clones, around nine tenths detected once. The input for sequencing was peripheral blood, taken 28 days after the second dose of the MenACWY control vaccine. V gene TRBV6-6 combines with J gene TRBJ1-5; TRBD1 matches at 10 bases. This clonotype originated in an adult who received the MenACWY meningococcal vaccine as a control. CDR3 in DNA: TGTGCCAGCGGACAGGGGGTTGGTCAGCCCCAGCATTTT. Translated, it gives CASGQGVGQPQHF.